Detailed here is one T cell receptor beta chain. The data were taken from a study of control samples from healthy donors and cancer patients. Sequencing used immunoSEQ multiplex PCR; TCRdb keeps in-frame clones, though not all of them. This table has 100,000 to 150,000 clones, approximately 91% appearing once. This TCR derives from a middle-aged man in good health. The sample taken for sequencing was blood.

The CDR3 sequence is CASTYGTSYEQYF. The CDR3 DNA is TGTGCCAGCACCTATGGGACTAGCTACGAGCAGTACTTC. The V and J genes are TRBV2 and TRBJ2-7; TRBD2 aligns across 8 bases. CDR1 and CDR2 from the germline V gene are SNHLY and FYNNEI. This CDR3 is built from 13 residues. The ends lost 7 bases at V and 3 bases at J; junction bases unmatched: 5.